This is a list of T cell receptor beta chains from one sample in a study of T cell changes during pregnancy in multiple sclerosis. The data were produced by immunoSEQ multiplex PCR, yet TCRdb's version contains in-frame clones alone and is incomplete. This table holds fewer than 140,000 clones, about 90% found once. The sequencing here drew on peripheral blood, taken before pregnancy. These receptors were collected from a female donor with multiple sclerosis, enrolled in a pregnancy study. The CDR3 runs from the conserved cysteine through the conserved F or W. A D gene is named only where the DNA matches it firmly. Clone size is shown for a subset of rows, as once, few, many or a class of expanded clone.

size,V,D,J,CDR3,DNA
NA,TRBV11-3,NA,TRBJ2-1,CASSSNSNEQFF,TGTGCCAGCAGCTCAAACTCGAATGAGCAGTTCTTC
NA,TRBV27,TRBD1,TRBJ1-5,CASSLTGANQPQHF,TGTGCCAGCAGTTTAACAGGGGCCAATCAGCCCCAGCATTTT
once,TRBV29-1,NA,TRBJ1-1,CSVAASGHEAFF,TGCAGCGTTGCGGCGTCAGGGCATGAAGCTTTCTTT
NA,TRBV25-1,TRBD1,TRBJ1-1,CASSDAGTVRAPFF,TGTGCCAGCAGTGACGCTGGGACAGTCCGGGCCCCTTTCTTT
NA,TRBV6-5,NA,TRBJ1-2,CASSPTDRNYGYTF,TGTGCCAGCAGTCCCACCGACAGAAACTATGGCTACACCTTC
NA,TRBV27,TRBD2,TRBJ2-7,CASSWGGSYEQYF,TGTGCCAGCAGTTGGGGGGGCTCCTACGAGCAGTACTTC
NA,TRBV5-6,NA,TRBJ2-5,CASSSTTKETQYF,TGTGCCAGCAGCTCAACTACAAAAGAGACCCAGTACTTC
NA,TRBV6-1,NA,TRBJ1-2,CASSFRGKANYGYTF,TGTGCCAGCAGTTTTCGGGGGAAAGCTAACTATGGCTACACCTTC
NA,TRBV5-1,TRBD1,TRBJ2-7,CASSGDSTYEQYF,TGCGCCAGCAGCGGGGACAGTACCTACGAGCAGTACTTC
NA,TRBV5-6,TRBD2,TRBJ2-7,CASSWTPAGGTYEQYF,TGTGCCAGCAGCTGGACCCCTGCGGGGGGAACCTACGAGCAGTACTTC
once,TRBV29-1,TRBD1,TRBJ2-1,CSVVPGQNNEQFF,TGCAGCGTTGTCCCGGGACAGAACAATGAGCAGTTCTTC
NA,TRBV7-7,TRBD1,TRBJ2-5,CASSLGQGVQETQYF,TGTGCCAGCAGCTTAGGACAGGGAGTCCAAGAGACCCAGTACTTC
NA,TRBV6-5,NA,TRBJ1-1,CASSYSTVNTEAFF,TGTGCCAGCAGTTACTCTACGGTTAACACTGAAGCTTTCTTT
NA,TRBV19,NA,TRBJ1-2,CASSINRDYGYTF,TGTGCCAGTAGTATAAACCGGGACTATGGCTACACCTTC